The clone carrying this TCR beta chain was counted ten times or more. Antigen specificity is unknown. Amplification of TCR beta CDR3 regions was performed using RNA transcripts as template. The HTBI primer set drove a first-round RT-PCR of the TCR CDR3. TCRdb re-derived calls from the multiplex PCR reads in MiXCR, one entry per CDR3 protein. The sample lists hundreds of thousands of distinct CDR3 sequences; about 16% were seen once. The data stem from a study of T cells in Graves' hyperthyroidism and ophthalmopathy. Findings and limits, study-wide: Most expanded thyroid clonotypes above 0.001 recurred in blood.

Those patients with uncontrolled infection, other autoimmune disease, pregnancy or lactation were excluded. Fresh peripheral blood, roughly 9.8 ml of it, supplied the PBMCs. V lost 2 bases to trimming and J lost 6 bases, with 11 bases between them. CDR1 and CDR2 (germline): SGHKS, YYEKEE (reference sequence). The CDR3 loop spans 13 amino acids. V usage is TRBV5-5 and J usage is TRBJ1-1, with D unresolved. This clonotype was sampled from a woman aged 18-30 years with Graves' ophthalmopathy. Sequenced: blood. The CDR3 DNA reads as TGTGCCAGCAGCTTAGTTGTGACTCCTGAAGCTTTCTTT. It is translated as CASSLVVTPEAFF.